This T cell receptor beta chain is drawn from a study of molecular identifiers for immune sequencing clone quantification. Study context: For replicates, RNA isolated from around 20,000 or 99,000 naive CD8 cells was divided into five portions, of which four were sequenced. Study-wide results and limits: Highly expanded clone sizes could end up underestimated if a barcode were shared by identical TCR molecules. Under 1% of molecules in naive cells, but over 97% of effector molecules, belonged to clones above 20 RNA copies.

MiXCR, applied by TCRdb to the PCR reads, yields one record per CDR3 protein. The table lists about 36,000 distinct CDR3 sequences, around 20% of them singletons. On this clonotype: The antigen is undetermined.

CDR3 length: 16 residues. The germline CDR1 and CDR2 sequences are SQVTM and ANQGSEA. Trimming removed 1 base from V and 6 bases from J; junction bases left unmatched: 8. The authors sorted naive CD8 T cells as CD8+CD4-CCR7+CD45RA+. The chain joins TRBV29-1 to TRBJ2-2; 10 nucleotides agree with TRBD2. Sequences were obtained from naive CD8+ T cells from blood, with Jurkat cell RNA spiked in. Sample subset: FACS-sorted CD8+CD4-CCR7+CD45RA+ naive T cells. The source is a human donor in good health. Some libraries in this study had Jurkat cell RNA spiked in. The chain's CDR3 is CSVEGLAGAKPGELFF. The CDR3 bases are TGCAGCGTTGAAGGTCTAGCGGGAGCCAAACCCGGGGAGCTGTTTTTT.